This record concerns one TCR beta chain sequence. Its matching antigen is unknown. This CDR3 comprises 18 residues. The germline CDR1 and CDR2 sequences are LNHDA and SQIVND (reference sequence). V lost 0 bases to trimming and J lost 2 bases; unmatched junction nucleotides: 4. This entry belongs to a study of T cell repertoires in cytomegalovirus infection. Study results and caveats: CMV-specific TCR beta clonotypes restricted by HLA-C were the ones dominating the ex vivo response.

Each CDR3 protein gets one entry after TCRdb re-called the reads with MiXCR. The sample shows about 900,000 distinct CDR3 sequences, approximately 31% of them seen only once. This sequence joins TRBV19 and TRBJ2-3, with TRBD2 identical over 14 bases. The clonotype originates from a human donor in good health (CMV status not recorded). Some clones in this sample may be carry-over from other donors' samples. This sample comprised cultured CD8+ T cells from PBMCs, obtained from culture after CMV antigen stimulation. The CDR3 nucleotides read TGTGCCAGTAGTATAGAGGGGACTAGCGGGGGAACCACAGATACGCAGTATTTT. This encodes CASSIEGTSGGTTDTQYF.